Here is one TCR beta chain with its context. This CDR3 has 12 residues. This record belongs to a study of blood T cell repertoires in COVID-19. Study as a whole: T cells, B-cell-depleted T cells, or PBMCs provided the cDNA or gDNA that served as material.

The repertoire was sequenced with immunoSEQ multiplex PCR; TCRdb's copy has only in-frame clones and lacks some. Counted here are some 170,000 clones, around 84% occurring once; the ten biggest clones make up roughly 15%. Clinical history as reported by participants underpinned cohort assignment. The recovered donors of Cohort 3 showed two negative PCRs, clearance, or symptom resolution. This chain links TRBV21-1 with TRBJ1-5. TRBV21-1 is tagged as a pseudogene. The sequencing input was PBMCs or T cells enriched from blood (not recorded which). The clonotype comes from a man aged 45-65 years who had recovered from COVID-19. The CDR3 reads CASSTRDQPQHF. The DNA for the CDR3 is TGTGCCAGCAGCACTAGAGATCAGCCCCAGCATTTT.